This entry lists 3 T cell receptor beta chains sequenced from one sample in a study of CD8+ T cells in alopecia areata. After isolation, RNA underwent reverse transcription to generate cDNA as the sequencing template. Measured with immunoSEQ multiplex PCR; TCRdb has only the in-frame clones, and not every one. The sample lists some 170,000 clones; 65% to 75% were seen once. The specimen comprised CD8+ T cells sorted from blood, sampled at week 0. The source is a human donor with alopecia areata.

This clone has a handful of counts. The V gene is TRBV30, the J gene TRBJ1-2, with D hard to call. The CDR3 totals 13 residues. Between the trimmed V and J ends, which lost 0 bases and 5 bases, there was a span of 10 bases. The germline V gene has CDR1 GTSNPN and CDR2 SVGIG (reference sequence). DNA for the CDR3: TGTGCCTGGAGTGTACGTAGCTTTTATGGCTACACCTTC. Amino acids: CAWSVRSFYGYTF.

The chain is built from TRBV25-1 and TRBJ2-3; no reliable D call. From germline, CDR1 is MGHDK and CDR2 SYGVNS. Trimming removed 4 bases from V and 3 bases from J, with 11 bases in between. The CDR3 totals 14 residues. CDR3 sequence: CASSVPEQTDTQYF. The CDR3 DNA reads TGTGCCAGCAGTGTTCCCGAACAAACAGATACGCAGTATTTT. The variable domain in full, completed from reference TRBV25-1 and TRBJ2-3, reads EADIYQTPRYLVIGTGKKITLECSQTMGHDKMYWYQQDPGMELHLIHYSYGVNSTEKGDLSSESTVSRIRTEHFPLTLESARPSHTSQYLCASSVPEQTDTQYFGPGTRLTVL.

The chain links TRBV28 to TRBJ2-5; 9 positions match TRBD2. Germline loops: CDR1 MDHEN, CDR2 SYDVKM. V lost 2 bases, J lost 3 bases, and 13 bases stayed unmatched. The CDR3 extends over 18 amino acids. CDR3: CASSLDGLAGNYKETQYF. The CDR3 DNA reads TGTGCCAGCAGTTTAGATGGGCTAGCGGGAAATTATAAAGAGACCCAGTACTTC.